These T cell receptor beta chains were read from a single sample in a study of T-cell reconstitution after alpha-beta-depleted transplantation in children. TCRdb re-derived calls from the PCR reads in MiXCR, one entry per CDR3 protein. Of 550,000 to 600,000 distinct CDR3 sequences in the sample, roughly 23% are singletons; the top ten hold around an eighth. The sequencing used PBMCs, mostly from graft donor cells, collected 360 days after TCRalphabeta/CD19-depleted stem cell transplant. All receptors come from a boy younger than two who had a stem cell transplant for acute myeloid leukemia, so the T cells may come from the graft donor. Both conserved end residues are part of each CDR3. Each record gives: D gene, clone size, V gene, J gene, CDR3 DNA, CDR3 protein. A D gene is named only where the DNA matches it firmly. Size is stated for part of the rows, as once, few or many counts, or as a class when the clone is expanded.

-,-,TRBV20-1,TRBJ2-7,TGCAGTGCTAGCCCCAAGTTGTACAGCCAACCCGAGCAGTACTTC,CSASPKLYSQPEQYF
TRBD2,many,TRBV20-1,TRBJ2-1,TGCAGTGCTAGAGAGACTAGCGGGGGGGCCCCGCATGAGCAGTTCTTC,CSARETSGGAPHEQFF
-,-,TRBV5-1,TRBJ1-1,TGCGCCAGCAGCCGGGGGTCTGGGGGCGACACTGAAGCTTTCTTT,CASSRGSGGDTEAFF
TRBD1,-,TRBV5-1,TRBJ2-1,TGCGCCAGCAGCTCCGTCCCTATAGACAGGGTGACGGACAATGAGCAGTTCTTC,CASSSVPIDRVTDNEQFF
-,-,TRBV18,TRBJ2-5,TGTGCCAGCTCCCGGGACCCGATAATAATAGAAGAGACCCAGTACTTC,CASSRDPIIIEETQYF
-,many,TRBV6-1,TRBJ2-3,TGTGCCAGCAATACAGGGTTCACAGATACGCAGTATTTT,CASNTGFTDTQYF
-,-,TRBV10-3,TRBJ1-4,TGTGCCATCAGTGACCGGGACGCTGAAAAACTGTTTTTT,CAISDRDAEKLFF
TRBD2,-,TRBV28,TRBJ2-1,TGTGCCAGCAGTTTGAGCGGGCTAGCGGGCACCCCTGGCAATGAGCAGTTCTTC,CASSLSGLAGTPGNEQFF
TRBD1,-,TRBV11-2,TRBJ2-7,TGTGCCAGCAGCTTATCCCAGGGGGCAGGAGAGCAGTACTTC,CASSLSQGAGEQYF
TRBD2,-,TRBV10-3,TRBJ2-3,TGTGCCACCAACAGCCGCGCGGGGGGCACTAGCACAGATACGCAGTATTTT,CATNSRAGGTSTDTQYF
TRBD1,-,TRBV28,TRBJ2-1,TGTGCCAGCAACTATCCAAGGGACAGGGGAAACAATGAGCAGTTCTTC,CASNYPRDRGNNEQFF
-,few,TRBV9,TRBJ1-1,TGTGCCAGCAGCGTAACAGGACGTATGACTGAAGCTTTCTTT,CASSVTGRMTEAFF
TRBD2,-,TRBV12-3/TRBV12-4,TRBJ2-5,TGTGCCAGCAGTCACCCGGGACTAGCGGGGGTAGAGACCCAGTACTTC,CASSHPGLAGVETQYF
-,many,TRBV12-3/TRBV12-4,TRBJ2-1,TGTGCCAGCAGTTTATCGGCCAGGGGACGTTACAATGAGCAGTTCTTC,CASSLSARGRYNEQFF
TRBD1,few,TRBV7-2,TRBJ2-3,TGTGCCAGCAGCTTAGCTCCTAACAGGGGGACAGATACGCAGTATTTT,CASSLAPNRGTDTQYF
-,-,TRBV24-1,TRBJ2-7,TGTGCCACCAGTGATCCAAGGGACCGTAACTACGAGCAGTACTTC,CATSDPRDRNYEQYF
-,-,TRBV12-3/TRBV12-4,TRBJ2-3,TGTGCCAGCAGTTCCTTACGCGGCCTTCTAGATACGCAGTATTTT,CASSSLRGLLDTQYF
-,-,TRBV9,TRBJ2-2,TGTGCCAGCAGCGTTTTCAGGAACACCGGGGAGCTGTTTTTT,CASSVFRNTGELFF
-,once,TRBV4-1,TRBJ2-2,TGCGCCAGCAGCCAAGTAACAGTGGCGAACACCGGGGGGCCGGAGCTGTTTTTT,CASSQVTVANTGGPELFF
-,few,TRBV7-2,TRBJ2-1,TGTGCCAGCAGCTTAGCCCCCGGGCCGAATGGGGAGCAGTTCTTC,CASSLAPGPNGEQFF
-,many,TRBV7-2,TRBJ2-2,TGTGCCTGCAGGGGGGATTCGAACACCGGGGAGCTGTTTTTT,CACRGDSNTGELFF
TRBD1,few,TRBV7-8,TRBJ2-1,TGTGCCAGCAGCTTAGCGGACAGGTACAATGAGCAGTTCTTC,CASSLADRYNEQFF
-,few,TRBV6-1,TRBJ1-6,TGTGCCAGCAGTCCAGGGAGCTCCTATAATTCACCCCTCCACTTT,CASSPGSSYNSPLHF
-,few,TRBV14,TRBJ2-1,TGTGCCAGCAGTTACCGCCCGTCGGGGGACTCCTACAATGAGCAGTTCTTC,CASSYRPSGDSYNEQFF
-,few,TRBV29-1,TRBJ1-1,TGCAGCGTTAGCCCTGGGCCGGGCACTGAAGCTTTCTTT,CSVSPGPGTEAFF
TRBD1,few,TRBV2,TRBJ2-7,TGTGCCGGAGCCCGGACAGGGGTGGGCGAGCAGTACTTC,CAGARTGVGEQYF
TRBD1,few,TRBV27,TRBJ2-7,TGTGCCAGCAGTTCCGCGACAGGGAGCTACGAGCAGTACTTC,CASSSATGSYEQYF
-,-,TRBV29-1,TRBJ2-5,TGCAGCGTTGGGCTCAGGTTTGTGGAGACCCAGTACTTC,CSVGLRFVETQYF
TRBD1,many,TRBV20-1,TRBJ1-6,TGCAGTGCCCGGGACAGAGGGAATTCACCCCTCCACTTT,CSARDRGNSPLHF
-,-,TRBV12-3/TRBV12-4,TRBJ1-5,TGTGCCAGCAGTTTAAGCCCCCAGGTCAGCAATCAGCCCCAGCATTTT,CASSLSPQVSNQPQHF
-,-,TRBV4-1,TRBJ1-2,TGCGCCAGCAGCCACACGGAGCGGGATGGCTACACCTTC,CASSHTERDGYTF
-,many,TRBV4-3,TRBJ1-5,TGCGCCAGCAGCCAAGATCAGCCCCAGCATTTT,CASSQDQPQHF
TRBD2,few,TRBV13,TRBJ2-5,TGTGCCAGCAGCTTACTAGGTTCGGGACTAGCGGACCAAGAGACCCAGTACTTC,CASSLLGSGLADQETQYF
-,-,TRBV5-4,TRBJ2-7,TGTGCCAGCAGCCGACAACAAGAGTCCTACGAGCAGTACTTC,CASSRQQESYEQYF
-,many,TRBV7-8,TRBJ2-3,TGTGCCAGCAGCTTCCTCCGGGGAGGGGGCGAGGCAAGCACAGATACGCAGTATTTT,CASSFLRGGGEASTDTQYF
-,-,TRBV2,TRBJ2-1,TGTGCCAGCAGTTCCGGGACGCCTCTAAGGGCCAATGAGCAGTTCTTC,CASSSGTPLRANEQFF
-,-,TRBV28,TRBJ1-1,TGTGCCAGCAGTTTGGCGTGGCAGGGCATAACTGAAGCTTTCTTT,CASSLAWQGITEAFF
-,-,TRBV20-1,TRBJ1-2,TGCAGTGCTAGGGGTCCTTGGGGCTACACCTTC,CSARGPWGYTF
-,-,TRBV5-5,TRBJ2-2,TGTGCCAGCAGCTTGGGGGTTTGCCAGGGGAACACCGGGGAGCTGTTTTTT,CASSLGVCQGNTGELFF
-,few,TRBV6-5,TRBJ2-3,TGTGCCAGCAGTTCCTCTCCGACCCCAGATACGCAGTATTTT,CASSSSPTPDTQYF
-,-,TRBV9,TRBJ1-1,TGTGCCAGCAGCGTAGTGGGACAACCCACTGAAGCTTTCTTT,CASSVVGQPTEAFF
-,many,TRBV20-1,TRBJ2-1,TGCAGTGCTAGAGATATGGCTAGTAAGAATGAGCAGTTCTTC,CSARDMASKNEQFF
-,-,TRBV20-1,TRBJ2-5,TGCAGTGCAATCGGACAGGGAGGGGAGACCCAGTACTTC,CSAIGQGGETQYF
-,few,TRBV12-3/TRBV12-4,TRBJ2-7,TGTGCCAGCAGCCCCCGGCGTTTGGACGGGCCCTACGAGCAGTACTTC,CASSPRRLDGPYEQYF
-,many,TRBV15,TRBJ2-3,TGTGCCACCAGCAGAGGAAGGTGGGGAGATACGCAGTATTTT,CATSRGRWGDTQYF
-,-,TRBV24-1,TRBJ2-1,TGTGCCACCAGTGATACCCGGTCCTCCTACAATGAGCAGTTCTTC,CATSDTRSSYNEQFF
-,-,TRBV18,TRBJ1-2,TGTGCCAGCTCACCACCGATCGGGGGCTTCTATGGCTACACCTTC,CASSPPIGGFYGYTF
-,-,TRBV18,TRBJ2-5,TGTGCCAGCTCACCAGGGGCCCTCCAAGAGGCCCAGTACTTC,CASSPGALQEAQYF
-,many,TRBV28,TRBJ1-6,TGTGCCAGCAGTTTATGGCAGCATGATTCACCCCTCCACTTT,CASSLWQHDSPLHF
-,many,TRBV12-3/TRBV12-4,TRBJ1-4,TGTGCCAGCAGTTTAAGAACAGCGGGAGAAAAACTGTTTTTT,CASSLRTAGEKLFF
TRBD1,many,TRBV4-3,TRBJ1-1,TGCGCCAGCAGCCAAGGTTGGGACAGGGGTTTCGGGAGCACTGAAGCTTTCTTT,CASSQGWDRGFGSTEAFF
-,-,TRBV4-3,TRBJ1-1,TGCGCCAGCAGCCAGGCACTCTACGGCACTGAAGCTTTCTTT,CASSQALYGTEAFF
TRBD1,many,TRBV3-1,TRBJ2-1,TGTGCCAGCAGCCAAAGCGAGGACAGGAATGAGCAGTTCTTC,CASSQSEDRNEQFF
-,-,TRBV7-9,TRBJ2-6,TGTGCCAGCAGCTTGTCGGGAATCTTCTCTGGGGCCAACGTCCTGACTTTC,CASSLSGIFSGANVLTF
-,many,TRBV2,TRBJ1-1,TGTGCCAGCAGCGCAGGGTCTCTGAACACTGAAGCTTTCTTT,CASSAGSLNTEAFF